These T cell receptor beta chains were read from a single sample in a study of graft-versus-host responses after intestinal transplantation. TCRdb's copy holds only in-frame clones and misses some; the assay was immunoSEQ multiplex PCR. The data hold roughly 80,000 clones, with roughly 84% observed a single time. These TCRs are of unknown antigen specificity. This specimen was unstimulated CD8+ T cells sorted from spleen or lymph node cells, taken before transplant. The source of these receptors is a human donor who was the organ donor for an intestinal transplant. Each CDR3 is given with its conserved first and last residue. D genes are given only for firm matches. Rows give clone size only sometimes, using once, few, many, or a class for an expanded clone.

abundance	j_gene	v_gene	d_gene	CDR3nt	CDR3aa
.	TRBJ2-3	TRBV27	.	TGTGCCAGCAGCTCCCTCGGACCGCATGGGGCAGATACGCAGTATTTT	CASSSLGPHGADTQYF
.	TRBJ2-5	TRBV7-7	TRBD1	TGTGCCAGCAGCGCATTCACGGACAGGGCTGAGACCCAGTACTTC	CASSAFTDRAETQYF
.	TRBJ1-1	TRBV4-1	TRBD1	TGCGCCAGCAGCCAAGTGGAGGGACAGCCGAACACTGAAGCTTTCTTT	CASSQVEGQPNTEAFF
.	TRBJ2-1	TRBV5-1	.	TGCGCCAGCGGCGTTTCTAGCTCCTACAATGAGCAGTTCTTC	CASGVSSSYNEQFF
few	TRBJ1-5	TRBV7-9	.	TGTGCCAGCAGCTTAGCTCAGGGTGTCGAGGGCAATCAGCCCCAGCATTTT	CASSLAQGVEGNQPQHF
.	TRBJ2-7	TRBV9	.	TGTGCCAGCAGCGTAGACAGCGGCTACGAGCAGTACTTC	CASSVDSGYEQYF
.	TRBJ1-4	TRBV6-1	.	TGTGCCAGCACCCTGTGGGGCGAGAATGAAAAACTGTTTTTT	CASTLWGENEKLFF
few	TRBJ1-2	TRBV25-1	.	TGTGCCAGCAGTGGTACAGGGTATGGCTACACCTTC	CASSGTGYGYTF
few	TRBJ2-1	TRBV6-1	.	TGTGCCACCACGGCTCTCTCCTACAATGAGCAGTTCTTC	CATTALSYNEQFF
.	TRBJ1-4	TRBV2	.	TGTGCCAGCAGTTACTTAGGGGTTGCAACTAATGAAAAACTGTTTTTT	CASSYLGVATNEKLFF
.	TRBJ1-4	TRBV6-1	.	TGTGCCAGCAGTGAACGACAGCAAGCAACTAATGAAAAACTGTTTTTT	CASSERQQATNEKLFF
.	TRBJ1-5	TRBV6-5	.	TGTGCCAGCAGTCAAAGGTATCAGCCCCAGCATTTT	CASSQRYQPQHF
medium-sized	TRBJ1-4	TRBV7-9	.	TGTGCCAGCAGCTCCTTGGACGATAATGAAAAACTGTTTTTT	CASSSLDDNEKLFF
.	TRBJ1-3	TRBV6-1	.	TGTGCCAGCAGGGGGAAAAGCTCTGGAAACACCATATATTTT	CASRGKSSGNTIYF
.	TRBJ1-1	TRBV5-1	.	TGCGCCAGCAGCGTGACAGCTTACACTGAAGCTTTCTTT	CASSVTAYTEAFF
.	TRBJ2-6	TRBV30	.	TGTGCCTGGAGTGTTGCCGGACAGTTGATCTCTGGGGCCAACGTCCTGACTTTC	CAWSVAGQLISGANVLTF
medium-sized	TRBJ2-2	TRBV7-9	.	TGTGCCACCCTCCCTCCGGTCGTGGACAGTCACACCGGGGAGCTGTTTTTT	CATLPPVVDSHTGELFF
.	TRBJ1-4	TRBV29-1	TRBD1	TGCAGCGTTGCAAGACAGGGTAGGATGGGTGAAAAACTGTTTTTT	CSVARQGRMGEKLFF
.	TRBJ1-5	TRBV6-1	.	TGTGCCAGCAGTGAAGCGTGGGAGACGGTCCAGCCCCAGCATTTT	CASSEAWETVQPQHF
.	TRBJ1-1	TRBV27	TRBD1	TGTGCCAGCAGTTTGCCAGACAGGGCGAACACTGAAGCTTTCTTT	CASSLPDRANTEAFF
.	TRBJ2-2	TRBV19	.	TGTGCCAGTAGTATAGATAGGGGTTCCGGGGAGCTGTTTTTT	CASSIDRGSGELFF
.	TRBJ2-5	TRBV4-2	.	TGTGCCAGCAGCCAAGAGGACTCCCTAAGAGAGACCCAGTACTTC	CASSQEDSLRETQYF
.	TRBJ1-2	TRBV7-8	.	TGTGCCAGCAGCCCGGGACACCTATATCAAGCTAACTATGGCTACACCTTC	CASSPGHLYQANYGYTF